These T cell receptor beta chains were read from a single sample in a study of T cell repertoires in cytomegalovirus infection. TCRdb ran MiXCR on the reads and lists one entry per CDR3 protein. Of some 43,000 distinct CDR3 sequences listed, about a fifth are singletons. Their antigens are not known. The material sequenced was CD8+ T cells from cultured PBMCs, taken from culture after CMV antigen stimulation. These receptors were obtained from a human donor in good health (CMV status not recorded). Some clones in this sample may be carry-over from other donors' samples. Each CDR3 is given with its conserved first and last residue. Fields, in order: V gene, CDR3 length, D gene, clone size, J gene, CDR3 protein, CDR3 DNA. The D gene is left open where the match is weak. A row's size may be missing; if present it is once, few, many or a size class.

v_gene: TRBV11-1
len: 15
d_gene: NA
abundance: many
j_gene: TRBJ2-1
CDR3aa: CASSLDLATYNEQFF
CDR3nt: TGTGCCAGCAGCTTAGACTTAGCGACCTACAATGAGCAGTTCTTC

v_gene: TRBV7-8
len: 15
d_gene: NA
abundance: NA
j_gene: TRBJ1-2
CDR3aa: CASSSNVGRPYGYTF
CDR3nt: TGTGCCAGCAGCTCTAATGTGGGACGCCCGTATGGCTACACCTTC

v_gene: TRBV7-9
len: 12
d_gene: NA
abundance: NA
j_gene: TRBJ2-7
CDR3aa: CASSGAGREQYF
CDR3nt: TGTGCCAGCAGCGGGGCGGGTCGCGAGCAGTACTTC

v_gene: TRBV11-2
len: 21
d_gene: TRBD2
abundance: few
j_gene: TRBJ2-1
CDR3aa: CASSLDSRGRVAGGLKYEQFF
CDR3nt: TGTGCCAGCAGCTTAGATTCAAGGGGGCGGGTAGCGGGAGGGCTGAAATATGAGCAGTTCTTC

v_gene: TRBV6-1
len: 17
d_gene: TRBD1
abundance: NA
j_gene: TRBJ2-7
CDR3aa: CASSEAVGTGTGHEQYF
CDR3nt: TGTGCCAGCAGTGAAGCTGTGGGGACAGGGACGGGACACGAGCAGTACTTC

v_gene: TRBV6-2/TRBV6-3
len: 15
d_gene: NA
abundance: many
j_gene: TRBJ2-2
CDR3aa: CASSYQQGTAGELFF
CDR3nt: TGTGCCAGCAGTTACCAGCAGGGCACGGCCGGGGAGCTGTTTTTT

v_gene: TRBV7-2
len: 14
d_gene: TRBD1
abundance: NA
j_gene: TRBJ2-4
CDR3aa: CASSQGTGGYIQYF
CDR3nt: TGTGCCAGCAGCCAAGGGACAGGGGGCTACATTCAGTACTTC

v_gene: TRBV7-9
len: 16
d_gene: NA
abundance: NA
j_gene: TRBJ1-2
CDR3aa: CASSKDARQDNYGYTF
CDR3nt: TGTGCCAGCAGCAAAGATGCTAGGCAGGACAACTATGGCTACACCTTC

v_gene: TRBV2
len: 10
d_gene: NA
abundance: few
j_gene: TRBJ1-1
CDR3aa: CASSGVEAFF
CDR3nt: TGTGCCAGCAGTGGGGTAGAAGCTTTCTTT

v_gene: TRBV12-3/TRBV12-4
len: 11
d_gene: NA
abundance: NA
j_gene: TRBJ2-7
CDR3aa: CASSSVSEQYF
CDR3nt: TGTGCCAGCAGTTCCGTATCCGAGCAGTACTTC

v_gene: TRBV20-1
len: 15
d_gene: NA
abundance: few
j_gene: TRBJ2-7
CDR3aa: CSAKERQMVSYEQYF
CDR3nt: TGCAGTGCGAAAGAACGACAGATGGTTTCCTACGAGCAGTACTTC

v_gene: TRBV7-2
len: 15
d_gene: NA
abundance: NA
j_gene: TRBJ1-1
CDR3aa: CASSFEKGWGTEAFF
CDR3nt: TGTGCCAGCAGCTTTGAGAAGGGGTGGGGCACTGAAGCTTTCTTT

v_gene: TRBV7-6
len: 15
d_gene: NA
abundance: few
j_gene: TRBJ1-2
CDR3aa: CASSLGRAPNYGYTF
CDR3nt: TGTGCCAGCAGCTTAGGAAGGGCTCCTAACTATGGCTACACCTTC

v_gene: TRBV7-2
len: 15
d_gene: TRBD1
abundance: few
j_gene: TRBJ2-7
CDR3aa: CASSIGTGSSYEQYF
CDR3nt: TGTGCCAGCAGCATTGGGACAGGTAGCTCCTACGAGCAGTACTTC

v_gene: TRBV7-9
len: 18
d_gene: NA
abundance: few
j_gene: TRBJ1-2
CDR3aa: CASSLGHTGTQDPYGYTF
CDR3nt: TGTGCCAGCAGCTTAGGTCACACCGGGACCCAGGACCCTTATGGCTACACCTTC

v_gene: TRBV7-3
len: 14
d_gene: NA
abundance: NA
j_gene: TRBJ2-3
CDR3aa: CASSPELSTDTQYF
CDR3nt: TGTGCCAGCAGTCCCGAATTGAGTACAGATACGCAGTATTTT

v_gene: TRBV12-3/TRBV12-4
len: 13
d_gene: NA
abundance: NA
j_gene: TRBJ2-1
CDR3aa: CASIPRLYNEQFF
CDR3nt: TGTGCCAGCATCCCTCGGCTTTACAATGAGCAGTTCTTC

v_gene: TRBV6-6
len: 15
d_gene: TRBD2
abundance: few
j_gene: TRBJ2-3
CDR3aa: CASSTRGERADTQYF
CDR3nt: TGTGCCAGCAGTACCCGGGGGGAACGGGCAGATACGCAGTATTTT

v_gene: TRBV7-2
len: 14
d_gene: NA
abundance: few
j_gene: TRBJ1-1
CDR3aa: CASSLQGPNTEAFF
CDR3nt: TGTGCCAGCAGCTTACAGGGCCCGAACACTGAAGCTTTCTTT

v_gene: TRBV7-2
len: 13
d_gene: NA
abundance: few
j_gene: TRBJ2-5
CDR3aa: CASSLNTPETQYF
CDR3nt: TGTGCCAGCAGCTTAAACACGCCAGAGACCCAGTACTTC

v_gene: TRBV6-5
len: 14
d_gene: NA
abundance: NA
j_gene: TRBJ1-1
CDR3aa: CASSYSGVNTEAFF
CDR3nt: TGTGCCAGCAGTTACTCCGGAGTGAACACTGAAGCTTTCTTT

v_gene: TRBV6-6
len: 13
d_gene: NA
abundance: many
j_gene: TRBJ2-7
CDR3aa: CASSYAPAYEQYF
CDR3nt: TGTGCCAGCAGTTACGCCCCGGCCTACGAGCAGTACTTC

v_gene: TRBV7-2
len: 16
d_gene: NA
abundance: NA
j_gene: TRBJ2-2
CDR3aa: CASSFSAREFTGELFF
CDR3nt: TGTGCCAGCAGCTTTTCTGCCAGGGAATTCACCGGGGAGCTGTTTTTT

v_gene: TRBV5-1
len: 12
d_gene: NA
abundance: few
j_gene: TRBJ2-3
CDR3aa: CASSESADTQYF
CDR3nt: TGCGCCAGCAGCGAGTCGGCAGATACGCAGTATTTT

v_gene: TRBV7-2
len: 12
d_gene: NA
abundance: few
j_gene: TRBJ1-5
CDR3aa: CASSYLTQPQHF
CDR3nt: TGTGCCAGCAGCTACTTAACTCAGCCCCAGCATTTT

v_gene: TRBV6-5
len: 14
d_gene: NA
abundance: few
j_gene: TRBJ1-5
CDR3aa: CASSYGAGNQPQHF
CDR3nt: TGTGCCAGCAGTTACGGGGCAGGAAATCAGCCCCAGCATTTT

v_gene: TRBV4-1
len: 14
d_gene: NA
abundance: few
j_gene: TRBJ2-2
CDR3aa: CASSLDRNTGELFF
CDR3nt: TGCGCCAGCAGCCTGGACAGAAACACCGGGGAGCTGTTTTTT

v_gene: TRBV11-2
len: 12
d_gene: NA
abundance: NA
j_gene: TRBJ1-1
CDR3aa: CASSLGGVEAFF
CDR3nt: TGTGCCAGCAGCTTAGGGGGTGTTGAAGCTTTCTTT

v_gene: TRBV7-7
len: 15
d_gene: TRBD2
abundance: NA
j_gene: TRBJ2-5
CDR3aa: CASSLSTSEQETQYF
CDR3nt: TGTGCCAGCAGCTTAAGTACTAGCGAGCAAGAGACCCAGTACTTC

v_gene: TRBV7-2
len: 16
d_gene: NA
abundance: NA
j_gene: TRBJ2-3
CDR3aa: CASSSLTSGPTDTQYF
CDR3nt: TGTGCCAGCAGCTCCCTAACGTCGGGACCCACAGATACGCAGTATTTT

v_gene: TRBV7-6
len: 11
d_gene: NA
abundance: few
j_gene: TRBJ1-1
CDR3aa: CASSLGGKAFF
CDR3nt: TGTGCCAGCAGCTTAGGAGGAAAAGCTTTCTTT

v_gene: TRBV6-2/TRBV6-3
len: 14
d_gene: TRBD2
abundance: NA
j_gene: TRBJ2-7
CDR3aa: CASRPGLADYEQYF
CDR3nt: TGTGCCAGCAGACCGGGACTAGCAGACTACGAGCAGTACTTC

v_gene: TRBV7-6
len: 13
d_gene: NA
abundance: few
j_gene: TRBJ1-6
CDR3aa: CASSLEVRSPLHF
CDR3nt: TGTGCCAGCAGCTTAGAGGTGCGGTCACCCCTCCACTTT

v_gene: TRBV3-1
len: 17
d_gene: NA
abundance: few
j_gene: TRBJ2-1
CDR3aa: CASSQDKGEGFINEQFF
CDR3nt: TGTGCCAGCAGCCAAGATAAGGGGGAGGGCTTCATAAATGAGCAGTTCTTC

v_gene: TRBV5-6
len: 13
d_gene: NA
abundance: NA
j_gene: TRBJ2-7
CDR3aa: CASSYKNSYEQYF
CDR3nt: TGTGCCAGCAGCTATAAAAATTCCTACGAGCAGTACTTC

v_gene: TRBV27
len: 14
d_gene: NA
abundance: NA
j_gene: TRBJ2-7
CDR3aa: CASRAGDGGREQYF
CDR3nt: TGTGCCAGCAGAGCAGGGGATGGGGGGCGGGAGCAGTACTTC

v_gene: TRBV7-6
len: 13
d_gene: NA
abundance: few
j_gene: TRBJ2-3
CDR3aa: CASSLQAFDTQYF
CDR3nt: TGTGCCAGCAGCTTACAAGCGTTTGATACGCAGTATTTT

v_gene: TRBV7-2
len: 16
d_gene: NA
abundance: NA
j_gene: TRBJ1-2
CDR3aa: CASSLAEGRRDYGYTF
CDR3nt: TGTGCCAGCAGCTTAGCTGAAGGCCGGAGGGACTATGGCTACACCTTC

v_gene: TRBV5-4
len: 15
d_gene: NA
abundance: few
j_gene: TRBJ2-7
CDR3aa: CASSLGLAAAYEQYF
CDR3nt: TGTGCCAGCAGCTTGGGGCTAGCTGCCGCCTACGAGCAGTACTTC

v_gene: TRBV9
len: 14
d_gene: NA
abundance: few
j_gene: TRBJ2-5
CDR3aa: CASSVGGVVETQYF
CDR3nt: TGTGCCAGCAGCGTAGGAGGGGTAGTCGAGACCCAGTACTTC

v_gene: TRBV7-6
len: 15
d_gene: NA
abundance: few
j_gene: TRBJ2-6
CDR3aa: CASSLSLSGANVLTF
CDR3nt: TGTGCCAGCAGCTTATCGCTGTCTGGGGCCAACGTCCTGACTTTC

v_gene: TRBV5-4
len: 12
d_gene: NA
abundance: NA
j_gene: TRBJ2-1
CDR3aa: CASSLEVNEQFF
CDR3nt: TGTGCCAGCAGCTTGGAAGTCAATGAGCAGTTCTTC

v_gene: TRBV7-4
len: 16
d_gene: TRBD1
abundance: NA
j_gene: TRBJ2-7
CDR3aa: CASSTSRQGVPYEQYF
CDR3nt: TGTGCCAGCAGCACCTCGCGACAGGGGGTTCCCTACGAGCAGTACTTC

v_gene: TRBV10-3
len: 15
d_gene: NA
abundance: NA
j_gene: TRBJ2-7
CDR3aa: CAISESLDTFYEQYF
CDR3nt: TGTGCCATCAGTGAGTCGCTGGACACCTTCTACGAGCAGTACTTC

v_gene: TRBV7-2
len: 15
d_gene: NA
abundance: NA
j_gene: TRBJ2-5
CDR3aa: CASSVGVRDQETQYF
CDR3nt: TGTGCCAGCAGTGTAGGGGTTAGAGACCAAGAGACCCAGTACTTC

v_gene: TRBV28
len: 17
d_gene: TRBD1
abundance: few
j_gene: TRBJ2-7
CDR3aa: CASSPPSRDRATFEQYF
CDR3nt: TGTGCCAGCAGTCCTCCCTCCCGGGACAGGGCAACTTTCGAGCAGTACTTC

v_gene: TRBV6-2/TRBV6-3
len: 16
d_gene: TRBD2
abundance: few
j_gene: TRBJ2-5
CDR3aa: CASRPGLAEIQETQYF
CDR3nt: TGTGCCAGCAGACCCGGACTAGCGGAGATACAAGAGACCCAGTACTTC

v_gene: TRBV7-1
len: 13
d_gene: TRBD1
abundance: NA
j_gene: TRBJ1-2
CDR3aa: CASRSQGRYGYTF
CDR3nt: TGTGCCAGCAGATCACAGGGGCGTTATGGCTACACCTTC

v_gene: TRBV12-3/TRBV12-4
len: 12
d_gene: TRBD1
abundance: NA
j_gene: TRBJ1-2
CDR3aa: CASSRGTDGYTF
CDR3nt: TGTGCCAGCAGCCGGGGGACAGATGGCTACACCTTC

v_gene: TRBV7-2
len: 16
d_gene: NA
abundance: few
j_gene: TRBJ2-4
CDR3aa: CASSPTGRGAKNIQYF
CDR3nt: TGTGCCAGCAGCCCCACAGGGAGGGGGGCCAAAAACATTCAGTACTTC

v_gene: TRBV29-1
len: 15
d_gene: TRBD2
abundance: NA
j_gene: TRBJ2-3
CDR3aa: CSSSGGGTSTDTQYF
CDR3nt: TGCAGCTCCTCGGGGGGGGGAACTAGCACAGATACGCAGTATTTT

v_gene: TRBV27
len: 12
d_gene: NA
abundance: few
j_gene: TRBJ1-2
CDR3aa: CATKKRDYGYTF
CDR3nt: TGTGCCACAAAGAAAAGGGACTATGGCTACACCTTC

v_gene: TRBV6-2/TRBV6-3
len: 14
d_gene: NA
abundance: NA
j_gene: TRBJ2-7
CDR3aa: CASSSSTSTYEQYF
CDR3nt: TGTGCCAGCAGTTCCTCGACTAGTACCTACGAGCAGTACTTC

v_gene: TRBV12-3/TRBV12-4
len: 15
d_gene: TRBD1
abundance: NA
j_gene: TRBJ1-2
CDR3aa: CASSPTGGVGYGYTF
CDR3nt: TGTGCCAGCAGTCCGACAGGGGGCGTCGGCTATGGCTACACCTTC

v_gene: TRBV7-6
len: 17
d_gene: TRBD2
abundance: few
j_gene: TRBJ2-2
CDR3aa: CASSPGVAGVSTGELFF
CDR3nt: TGTGCCAGCAGCCCTGGGGTAGCGGGAGTATCCACCGGGGAGCTGTTTTTT

v_gene: TRBV5-1
len: 14
d_gene: NA
abundance: NA
j_gene: TRBJ2-3
CDR3aa: CASSLTDPADTQYF
CDR3nt: TGCGCCAGCAGCCTCACCGATCCCGCAGATACGCAGTATTTT

v_gene: TRBV6-2/TRBV6-3
len: 18
d_gene: TRBD2
abundance: NA
j_gene: TRBJ2-7
CDR3aa: CASSYLTSGRVTSYEQYF
CDR3nt: TGTGCCAGCAGTTACCTAACTAGCGGGAGGGTAACCTCCTACGAGCAGTACTTC

v_gene: TRBV28
len: 15
d_gene: NA
abundance: NA
j_gene: TRBJ1-6
CDR3aa: CASSPPEGRESPLHF
CDR3nt: TGTGCCAGCAGTCCCCCTGAGGGGAGAGAATCACCCCTCCACTTT

v_gene: TRBV7-6
len: 14
d_gene: NA
abundance: NA
j_gene: TRBJ2-3
CDR3aa: CASTSSAYADTQYF
CDR3nt: TGTGCCAGCACGTCGAGTGCTTACGCAGATACGCAGTATTTT